This TCR beta chain appears in the sequencing data of a study of CD8+CD57+ T cells in acquired aplastic anemia. Study-wide points: Patients versus controls showed no significant CD8+ Simpson's diversity difference. Sharing between patients and controls was observed for around 27 CD8+ CDR3 sequences.

Genomic DNA provided the template from which TCR beta VDJ and CDR3 profiles were obtained. TCRdb ran MiXCR on the reads and lists one entry per CDR3 protein. The data show about 160,000 distinct CDR3 sequences, more than 45% seen once. This clonotype has a count of ten or more. What it binds is unknown. The CDR3 spans 15 residues. Losses at the gene ends were 2 bases for V and 7 bases for J; bases not matched to a gene: 6. Germline V lookup: CDR1 MNHEY, CDR2 SVGAGI. Flow cytometry had shown expanded CD8+CD57+ cells in the patients chosen for sequencing. The receptor comes from a human donor with aplastic anemia. Sequencing was performed on sorted CD4+, CD8+, or CD8+CD57+ T cells (not recorded which) from PBMCs. This chain links TRBV6-5 with TRBJ2-1; 9 bases align to TRBD2. The chain's CDR3 is CASSYGVSGRNEQFF. The CDR3 nucleotides read TGTGCCAGCAGTTACGGGGTTAGCGGGAGAAATGAGCAGTTCTTC.